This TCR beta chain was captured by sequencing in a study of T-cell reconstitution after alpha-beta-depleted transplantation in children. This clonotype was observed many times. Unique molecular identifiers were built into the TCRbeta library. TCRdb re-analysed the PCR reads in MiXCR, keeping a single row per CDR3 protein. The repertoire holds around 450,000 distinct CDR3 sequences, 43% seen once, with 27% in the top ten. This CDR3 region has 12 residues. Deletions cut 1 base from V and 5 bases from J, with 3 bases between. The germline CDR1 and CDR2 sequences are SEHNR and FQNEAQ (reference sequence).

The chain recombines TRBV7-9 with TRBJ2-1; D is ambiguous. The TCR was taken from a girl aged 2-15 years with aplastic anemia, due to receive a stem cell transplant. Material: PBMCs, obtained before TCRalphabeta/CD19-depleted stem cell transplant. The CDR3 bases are TGTGCCAGCAGCTTAGTCAACAATGAGCAGTTCTTC. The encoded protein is CASSLVNNEQFF.